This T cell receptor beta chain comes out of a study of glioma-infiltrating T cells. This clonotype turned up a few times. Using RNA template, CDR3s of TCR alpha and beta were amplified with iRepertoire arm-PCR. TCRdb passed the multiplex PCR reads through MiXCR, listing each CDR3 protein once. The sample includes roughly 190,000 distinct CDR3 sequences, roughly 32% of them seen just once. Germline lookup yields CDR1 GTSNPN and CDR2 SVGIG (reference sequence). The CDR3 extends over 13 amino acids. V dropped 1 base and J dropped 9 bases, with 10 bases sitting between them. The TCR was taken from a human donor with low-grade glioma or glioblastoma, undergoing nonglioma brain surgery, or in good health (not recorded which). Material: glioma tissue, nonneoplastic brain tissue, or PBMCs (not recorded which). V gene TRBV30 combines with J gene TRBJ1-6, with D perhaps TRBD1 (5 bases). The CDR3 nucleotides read TGTGCCTGGAGTGGGCAGGGAACTTCACCCCTCCACTTT. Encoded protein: CAWSGQGTSPLHF.